The clone carrying this T cell receptor beta chain appeared a few times. The antigen remains unidentified. This entry is derived from a study of T cell repertoires in cytomegalovirus infection. General study points: It was HLA-C-restricted CMV-specific TCR beta clonotypes that dominated the response ex vivo. Carriers of CMV and the relevant HLA type were discriminated by public TCR beta frequency.

V lost 3 bases and J lost 3; bases outside the gene matches: 2. This CDR3 contains 14 residues. Germline V gives CDR1 SGHRS, CDR2 YFSETQ. TCRdb used MiXCR to reprocess the reads, holding one entry per CDR3 protein. The sample consists of 450,000 to 650,000 distinct CDR3 sequences, about 39% of them appearing once. The input for sequencing was cultured PBMCs, taken from culture after CMV antigen stimulation. The rearrangement joins TRBV5-1 to TRBJ2-7; 11 bases are a match to TRBD1. The TCR comes from a human donor in good health (CMV status not recorded). Some clones in this sample may be carry-over from other donors' samples. The CDR3 is CASSWGQGDYEQYF. The CDR3 bases are TGCGCCAGCAGCTGGGGACAGGGGGACTACGAGCAGTACTTC.